The 10 T cell receptor beta chains given below trace back to one sample, sequenced in a study of blood T cell repertoires in COVID-19. TCRdb keeps only in-frame clones here, not all; method: immunoSEQ multiplex PCR. The data hold approximately 260,000 clones, with around 80% observed a single time. Sequencing was done on a sample of PBMCs or T cells enriched from blood (not recorded which). Source of these receptors: a man younger than 45 with acute COVID-19.

The chain links TRBV24-1 to TRBJ2-5; 9 bases match TRBD1. J lost 2 bases, V lost 7 bases, and 7 bases had no gene match. Germline V gene lookup returns CDR1 KGHDR and CDR2 SFDVKD. The CDR3 is 15 amino acids. Here the CDR3 reads CATSGDRANQETQYF. The CDR3 DNA reads as TGTGCCACCAGCGGGGACAGGGCAAATCAAGAGACCCAGTACTTC.

As regards this clone: Germline and junction disagree at one end, which may indicate a read error. The chain recombines TRBV5-1 with TRBJ2-5; D perhaps matches TRBD1 (6 bases). This CDR3 comprises 15 residues. The V gene's germline CDR1 is SGHRS and CDR2 YFSETQ. The CDR3 here is CASNSETGGRKTQYF. In DNA, the CDR3 is TGTGCCAGCAATTCCGAGACAGGAGGTAGGAAGACCCAGTACTTC.

This clone showed up just once. The chain carries TRBV7-9 and TRBJ1-3; TRBD1 agrees at 8 bases. This CDR3 is 15 amino acids long. The V segment lost 5 bases and the J segment 0 bases; nucleotides outside the gene matches: 3. Germline V gene data show CDR1 as SEHNR and CDR2 as FQNEAQ (reference sequence). As DNA, the CDR3 is TGTGCCAGCAGCCGGACAGGGAGCTCTGGAAACACCATATATTTT. This gives the protein CASSRTGSSGNTIYF.

The chain couples TRBV11-3 to TRBJ2-3; 10 bases are a match to TRBD2. This CDR3 comprises 14 residues. The ends lost 5 bases at V and 6 bases at J; junction bases unmatched: 5. The V gene's germline CDR1 is SGHNT and CDR2 YENEEA. The CDR3 bases are TGTGCCAGCAGCACTAGCGGGGCCCCCGATACGCAGTATTTT. Amino acids: CASSTSGAPDTQYF.

The sample holds a few counts of this clone. CDR3 in amino acids: CASSSAGTGVEQYV. In nucleotides, the CDR3 is TGTGCCAGCAGTTCCGCCGGGACAGGGGTCGAGCAGTACGTC. This chain uses TRBV28 with TRBJ2-7; 10 nucleotides agree with TRBD1. Germline CDR1 MDHEN, CDR2 SYDVKM. The CDR3 totals 14 residues. V lost 4 bases, J lost 6 bases, and 6 bases stayed unmatched.

This chain links TRBV5-4 with TRBJ1-3, with D perhaps TRBD1 (5 bases). V was clipped by 7 bases and J by 0 bases, with 11 bases between them. Germline CDR1 reads SGHNT; CDR2 reads YYREEE (reference sequence). This CDR3 contains 14 residues. The CDR3 bases are TGTGCCAGCTCTAACCAGGGCTCTGGAAACACCATATATTTT. Translated, it gives CASSNQGSGNTIYF.

The chain uses TRBV12-3 or TRBV12-4 and TRBJ1-2; 7 bases align to TRBD1. The ends lost 6 bases at V and 8 bases at J; junction bases unmatched: 9. This CDR3 spans 13 amino acids. For the CDR3, the DNA is TGTGCCAGCAGCCTCAGGGGGATGGCAGGCTACACCTTC. Encoded protein: CASSLRGMAGYTF.

This clone has more than one count but fewer than ten. The V call is TRBV19, the J call TRBJ1-5, with TRBD1 matching 10 bases. The CDR3 totals 16 residues. Germline CDR1 reads LNHDA; CDR2 reads SQIVND (reference sequence). V lost 6 bases and J lost 0; bases outside the gene matches: 5. The CDR3 sequence is CASRRDRGNSNQPQHF. CDR3 DNA sequence: TGTGCCAGTAGGCGGGACAGGGGTAATAGCAATCAGCCCCAGCATTTT.

This chain links TRBV5-1 with TRBJ1-1; D gene ambiguous. This CDR3 region has 16 residues. Germline V gives CDR1 SGHRS, CDR2 YFSETQ. Deletions cut 4 bases from V and 2 bases from J, with 18 bases between. The CDR3 protein is CASSETEAALNTEAFF. CDR3 DNA sequence: TGCGCCAGCAGCGAGACGGAGGCAGCTCTTAACACTGAAGCTTTCTTT.

The chain is built from TRBV27 and TRBJ2-1; maybe TRBD2 (5 bases). The germline V gene has CDR1 MNHEY and CDR2 SMNVEV (reference sequence). V lost 8 bases, J lost 0 bases, and 14 bases lay in between. This CDR3 is built from 15 residues. The chain's CDR3 is CASRPGVSSYNEQFF. The CDR3, as DNA: TGTGCCAGCCGACCCGGGGTAAGCTCCTACAATGAGCAGTTCTTC.